This record covers a single T cell receptor beta chain. No antigen is known for it. The input lacks base qualities; no much larger clone sits a single base away. This entry is derived from a study of blood T cell repertoires in COVID-19 (dated by TCRdb to 2020 to 2022). Background for the entire study: The collaborator samples originated in the United States, Italy and Spain and spanned the acute and convalescent phases of COVID-19. The prospective study material was composed of cDNA or gDNA derived from T cells, B-cell-depleted T cells, or PBMCs. Deeply sampled blood TCRbeta repertoires from subjects exposed to, actively infected with, or recovered from COVID-19 were included in the dataset. The repertoires were made available in a free public database intended to serve as a resource for research on the immune response to SARS-CoV-2. Samples came from the ongoing ImmuneRACE study (first 160 participants) plus 1,254 subjects from 6 global collaborators. Nearly every sample came with metadata listing a de-identified subject ID, COVID-19 status, age in years and sex. HLA class I and class II types, where available, came from metadata supplied by the sample provider rather than from assay-based typing. Study-wide findings and limitations: How much clinical and demographic metadata was included differed by source and by participant, and the metadata was provided uncurated.

The CDR3 has 12 amino acids, counting the end cysteine and phenylalanine. Only the CDR3 portion is preserved as DNA: 36 bases, with reading frame beginning at the first base. Taken from the germline V gene, the CDR1 and CDR2 loops are SNHLY and FYNNEI. From V the trimming removes 6 bases and from J it removes 10 bases, while the gene matches leave 7 bases of the junction unaccounted for. In the prospective study, participants were roughly 18 to 90 years old, resided in 24 geographic areas of the United States, and were enrolled through a virtual design. In the prospective study, participants were assigned to cohorts based on the clinical history participants reported in a screening survey and a study questionnaire. For ImmuneRACE Cohort 3, a participant was defined as recovered based on two consecutive negative NP/OP PCR tests, clearance by a healthcare professional, or resolution of symptoms. Each participant in the prospective study had whole blood, serum and a nasopharyngeal or oropharyngeal swab collected by mobile phlebotomists. Prospective study participants could optionally give additional blood draws and questionnaires over a roughly 2-month period. Prospective study blood samples were shipped either frozen or at room temperature before DNA extraction.

TCRbeta CDR3 regions were amplified from genomic DNA by means of the immunoSEQ Assay, a bias-controlled multiplex PCR. As for the authors' bioinformatics: Nucleated cell counts per sample were estimated from amplification of reference gene primers within the assay. Sequence reads were collapsed and filtered to measure the absolute abundance of every unique TCRbeta CDR3 rearrangement. For each sample, productive Simpson clonality was calculated as the square root of Simpson's diversity index across productive rearrangements. TCRdb mirrors the immuneACCESS table, restricted to in-frame sequences. Some clones are absent from its copies; in checked studies, under half trace to an unresolved V gene, and the reason for the others is unknown. V and J calls and clone size are given by that table; D and trimming were obtained from the DNA. This sample has fewer than 200,000 clones in its table, and around 84% of those were observed once. The leading ten clones occupy more than 5.5% of the sample.

This receptor was identified in a middle-aged man who had recovered from COVID-19. Sequencing input: PBMCs or T cells enriched from blood (not recorded which). The rearranged segments are TRBV2 and TRBJ1-1; 8 central nucleotides agree with TRBD1. CDR3 loop: CASRFYRGRAFF. In nucleotides, the sequence is TGTGCCAGCAGGTTTTACAGGGGGAGAGCTTTCTTT.